A selection of T cell receptor beta chains follows, all from one sample in a study of blood T cells in healthy people across ages. TCRdb passed the 5' RACE reads through MiXCR, listing each CDR3 protein once. The sample lists 900,000 to 950,000 distinct CDR3 sequences; about 28% were seen once. A further study also used this sample, focusing on T cells of mothers and their children.

Sequencing was done on a sample of blood. Receptor source: a woman in her forties in good health. The CDR3 runs from the conserved cysteine through the conserved F or W. D genes are given only for firm matches.

TRBJ1-1 | TRBV12-3/TRBV12-4 | - | CASRGGNEAFF
TRBJ2-3 | TRBV28 | - | CASSYPIKGVERGTDTQYF
TRBJ2-1 | TRBV7-6 | - | CASSPTRSSYNEQFF
TRBJ2-7 | TRBV5-6 | TRBD2 | CASSPLLAVHEQYF
TRBJ2-3 | TRBV21-1 | - | CASSKVMQRFRSDTQYF
TRBJ1-2 | TRBV12-3/TRBV12-4 | TRBD1 | CASSEDRLGYTF
TRBJ2-4 | TRBV28 | TRBD2 | CASSLAGGPKNIQYF
TRBJ1-5 | TRBV29-1 | - | CSVRDGYSNQPQHF
TRBJ2-7 | TRBV24-1 | - | CATSDSASQAYEQYF
TRBJ2-1 | TRBV4-3 | TRBD2 | CASSQEGPLAEIYNEQFF
TRBJ1-5 | TRBV29-1 | - | CSVYSTRLKSSNQPQHF
TRBJ2-3 | TRBV10-3 | - | CAISGGSLSTDTQYF
TRBJ1-1 | TRBV20-1 | TRBD1 | CSAPPGQIRYTEAFF
TRBJ1-2 | TRBV12-3/TRBV12-4 | - | CASSYRDGALYGYTF
TRBJ2-5 | TRBV29-1 | - | CSGWDSGETQYF
TRBJ2-6 | TRBV7-2 | TRBD1 | CASSSGQAFSGANVLTF
TRBJ2-1 | TRBV6-6 | TRBD1 | CASSFGQGAPNEQFF
TRBJ1-5 | TRBV6-6 | TRBD1 | CASTLDRGGQPQHF
TRBJ1-5 | TRBV2 | - | CASTNGNNQPQHF
TRBJ1-2 | TRBV12-3/TRBV12-4 | - | CASSLGPGDGGYTF
TRBJ2-3 | TRBV11-2 | TRBD2 | CASSFRLAGATDTQYF
TRBJ2-5 | TRBV11-1 | - | CASSLREAGRTQYF
TRBJ2-4 | TRBV7-2 | - | CASSLGSQQAKNIQYF
TRBJ1-1 | TRBV6-5 | - | CASIMGSHGSNTEAFF
TRBJ1-1 | TRBV11-1 | - | CASSPLDAGATEAFF
TRBJ2-7 | TRBV12-3/TRBV12-4 | - | CASSFGTPNSYEQYF
- | TRBV7-2 | TRBD1 | CASSKDRVEETQYF
TRBJ2-6 | TRBV5-7 | - | CASSPDRKGANVLTF
TRBJ2-3 | TRBV7-6 | - | CASSLQLRDTQYF
TRBJ1-2 | TRBV20-1 | - | CSAWDGYDYTF
TRBJ2-1 | TRBV29-1 | - | CSVEDRLEEEQFF
TRBJ2-7 | TRBV29-1 | - | CSVGQDTYEQYF